These 13 T cell receptor beta chains came from one sample sequenced in a study of blood T cells in healthy people across ages. Using a J-beta primer mix together with a sample-barcoded 5' primer, a second PCR was run for roughly 6 to 12 cycles. From the 5' RACE reads, TCRdb called clonotypes with MiXCR, one entry per CDR3 protein. This table has fewer than 1,000,000 distinct CDR3 sequences, 35% to 60% appearing once. What was sequenced was blood. All receptors come from an elderly man in good health.

The chain has TRBV20-1 and TRBJ2-1; 12 bases line up with TRBD2. The CDR3 runs to 16 residues. Germline-derived CDR1 and CDR2 are DFQATT and SNEGSKA (reference sequence). With V trimmed by 6 bases and J by 4 bases, 10 bases remained unmatched. The CDR3 DNA reads TGCAGTGCCACAGGACTAGCGGGAAATGAATACAATGAGCAGTTCTTC. Residues: CSATGLAGNEYNEQFF.

This clonotype was counted only a few times. This chain joins TRBV7-6 and TRBJ2-1; TRBD1 might be the D (5 bases). Trimming left V 1 base short and J 5 bases short, with 15 bases between. CDR3 size: 16 residues. Germline V gene sequence: CDR1 SGHVS, CDR2 FNYEAQ. CDR3 nucleotide sequence: TGTGCCAGCAGCTTAGTCCAGGGTTTCACGAACAATGAGCAGTTCTTC. Amino acid sequence: CASSLVQGFTNNEQFF.

V and J are TRBV7-8 and TRBJ2-5, with TRBD1 matching over 7 bases. Germline CDR1 SGHVS, CDR2 FQNEAQ. The junction had 6 bases not matched to a gene; V was cut back by 1 base and J by 4 bases. The CDR3 has 15 amino acids. Here the CDR3 reads CASSLGDRDRETQYF. The CDR3 bases are TGTGCCAGCAGCTTAGGAGACAGGGACCGAGAGACCCAGTACTTC. Using reference TRBV7-8 and TRBJ2-5 for the parts outside the CDR3, the full variable domain is GAGVSQSPRYKVAKRGQDVALRCDPISGHVSLFWYQQALGQGPEFLTYFQNEAQLDKSGLPSDRFFAERPEGSVSTLKIQRTQQEDSAVYLCASSLGDRDRETQYFGPGTRLLVL.

This chain connects TRBV12-3 or TRBV12-4 to TRBJ2-3, with D unresolved. V dropped 11 bases and J dropped 3 bases, with 12 bases sitting between them. CDR3 length equals 12 residues. CDR3 amino acids: CAGTLETDTQYF. The CDR3 DNA sequence: TGTGCCGGCACCCTGGAGACAGATACGCAGTATTTT.

This clonotype was recorded at least ten times. J is TRBJ1-2 and V is TRBV3-1; D is unclear. The V end lost 2 bases, the J end lost 5 bases, and 15 bases lay between the germline ends. Germline CDR1 reads LGHDT; CDR2 reads YNNKEL (reference sequence). This CDR3 is built from 15 residues. The CDR3 DNA is TGTGCCAGCAGCCAAAACCCGGACGGTGGGTATGGCTACACCTTC. Its translation is CASSQNPDGGYGYTF.

The chain recombines TRBV20-1 with TRBJ2-1, with 10 positions matching TRBD1. CDR1 is DFQATT and CDR2 is SNEGSKA in the germline V gene (reference sequence). The V and J ends lost 6 bases and 10 bases, in that order; junction bases with no gene match: 9. The CDR3 is 13 residues long. CDR3 DNA sequence: TGCAGTGCCTCCGGGACAGGGGTCTACGAGCAGTTCTTC. Protein sequence: CSASGTGVYEQFF.

This clonotype was recorded a few times. The chain employs TRBV29-1 and TRBJ2-1; TRBD1 might be the D (5 bases). The CDR3 runs to 13 residues. The V and J ends lost 5 bases and 4 bases respectively, with 12 bases between them. CDR1 SQVTM and CDR2 ANQGSEA come from the germline V gene. CDR3 amino acids: CSVISRGYNEQFF. The CDR3 bases are TGCAGCGTTATCTCAAGGGGATACAATGAGCAGTTCTTC.

This clonotype was observed a few times. This chain links TRBV7-9 with TRBJ2-1; perhaps TRBD1 as D (8 bases). The CDR3 length is 16 residues. Germline-derived CDR1 and CDR2 are SEHNR and FQNEAQ (reference sequence). Deletions cut 4 bases from V and 9 bases from J, with 22 bases between. The CDR3 spells CASSSGGGQGAFEQFF. The CDR3 nucleotides read TGTGCCAGCAGCTCAGGGGGGGGCCAGGGGGCATTTGAGCAGTTCTTC.

This rearrangement joins TRBV10-3 to TRBJ2-1, with 10 bases that match TRBD2. In germline, CDR1 is ENHRY, CDR2 SYGVKD. The CDR3 contains 15 residues. V dropped 7 bases and J dropped 5; count of bases not matched to a gene: 8. DNA for the CDR3: TGTGCCATCAATAGACTAGCGGGCCAAGACAATGAGCAGTTCTTC. Translating it yields CAINRLAGQDNEQFF.

The sample holds a few counts of this clonotype. The CDR3 region has the DNA TGCAGTGCTAGAAAGGGCACGTACAATTGGAATGAGCAGTTCTTC. Translated, it gives CSARKGTYNWNEQFF. This rearrangement joins TRBV20-1 to TRBJ2-1; D not resolved. CDR1 is DFQATT, CDR2 SNEGSKA, per germline (reference sequence). CDR3 length equals 15 residues. With 2 bases removed from V and 7 bases from J, the gap between germline ends came to 18 bases.

This clonotype occurred a few times. The J gene is TRBJ2-5, the V gene TRBV5-1, with unresolved D. The length of the CDR3 is 14 residues. Between the trimmed V and J ends, which lost 2 bases and 4 bases, there was a span of 12 bases. Germline CDR1 and CDR2: SGHRS and YFSETQ. This chain's CDR3 is CASSFGSKGETQYF. The DNA for the CDR3 is TGCGCCAGCAGCTTCGGGTCGAAGGGAGAGACCCAGTACTTC.

This clonotype was counted only a few times. Here the CDR3 reads CASSLRQGGPYEQYF. The CDR3 region has the DNA TGTGCCAGCAGCTTAAGGCAGGGTGGGCCCTACGAGCAGTACTTC. This chain uses TRBV7-9 with TRBJ2-7; maybe TRBD1 (5 bases). The CDR3 runs 15 residues. Trimming removed 2 bases at V and 2 bases at J, with 13 bases between. The V gene's germline CDR1 is SEHNR and CDR2 FQNEAQ (reference sequence).

This clonotype was detected many times. The rearrangement links TRBV11-3 to TRBJ2-1; perhaps TRBD1 as D (5 bases). Germline CDR1 is SGHNT and CDR2 is YENEEA. The CDR3 has 12 residues. The V gene lost 7 bases and the J gene lost 9 bases, with 13 bases spanning the gap. Here the CDR3 reads CASTEVQGEQFF. As DNA, the CDR3 is TGTGCCAGCACCGAAGTCCAGGGTGAGCAGTTCTTC.